The rows below give T cell receptor beta chains drawn from one sample of a study of cytomegalovirus exposure and HLA in healthy donors. The data were produced by immunoSEQ multiplex PCR, yet TCRdb's version contains in-frame clones alone and is incomplete. The profile shows 100,000 to 150,000 clones, approximately 80% of them singletons. The sequencing sample was made of PBMCs. These receptors originate from a female donor in good health and CMV-seropositive. CDR3s include the opening cysteine and the closing phenylalanine or tryptophan. D genes are given only for firm matches.

>TRBJ1-2|NA|TRBV4-1
CASTEAEASNYGYTF
>TRBJ2-7|NA|TRBV27
CASSPSIAENYEQYF
>NA|TRBD2|TRBV30
CAWSYSGGARYEQYF
>TRBJ2-5|NA|TRBV5-4
CASRKQGPQETQYF
>TRBJ2-5|TRBD2|TRBV4-1
CASSQTSGGPETQYF
>TRBJ2-7|TRBD1|TRBV6-1
CASRGGQGGIEQYF
>TRBJ2-3|NA|TRBV7-8
CASSLGHTDTQYF
>TRBJ2-3|TRBD2|TRBV27
CASTSGTSTDTQYF
>TRBJ1-1|NA|TRBV18
CASSPDLVRTEAFF
>TRBJ1-4|NA|TRBV9
CASSVEVRSEKLFF
>TRBJ2-1|TRBD2|TRBV28
CASTDSGGAGEQFF
>TRBJ1-1|NA|TRBV30
CAWRKTEEYMNTEAFF
>TRBJ1-1|NA|TRBV10-3
CAINVDSTSTEAFF
>TRBJ1-1|NA|TRBV19
CASSMSTGNTEAFF
>TRBJ2-2|TRBD1|TRBV30
CAWSTGGTNTGELFF
>TRBJ2-5|NA|TRBV6-5
CASSWGRTREAQYF
>TRBJ2-1|TRBD1|TRBV7-2
CASADQTGDEQFF
>TRBJ1-3|NA|TRBV5-6
CASRNRVSGNTIYF
>TRBJ2-3|TRBD2|TRBV9
CASSVGLAGTDTQYF
>TRBJ1-1|NA|TRBV18
CASSPVSSTEAFF
>TRBJ2-2|TRBD2|TRBV7-3
CASSHSGSGTGELFF
>TRBJ1-3|NA|TRBV5-1
CASSLNTGNTIYF
>TRBJ2-3|TRBD1|TRBV5-1
CASSLAGTGSDTQYF
>TRBJ2-3|TRBD2|TRBV9
CASSLLAGGDTQYF
>TRBJ2-7|TRBD1|TRBV19
CASSMEDRRWGEQYF
>TRBJ2-7|NA|TRBV4-2
CASSQGRGAAAYEQYF
>TRBJ2-5|NA|TRBV28
CASKKGQYGQETQYF